This TCR beta chain was identified in a study of T cells in Graves' hyperthyroidism and ophthalmopathy. Whole-study results and caveats: Most thyroid clonotypes expanded above 0.001 appeared in blood too. By a 13 V-J model, ophthalmopathy was set apart from stable hyperthyroidism.

RNA transcripts were the template for amplifying TCR beta CDR3 regions. Initially, a first-round RT-PCR of the TCR CDR3 employed the HTBI primer set. TCRdb ran MiXCR on the multiplex PCR reads and lists one entry per CDR3 protein. Among around 600,000 distinct CDR3 sequences, about 45% were seen once, and the ten largest hold roughly 6.5%. With regard to this clonotype: Its matching antigen is unknown.

V lost 4 bases and J lost 4; bases outside the gene matches: 8. This CDR3 region has 15 residues. Looked up from germline, CDR1 is DFQATT and CDR2 is SNEGSKA (reference sequence). Sequenced sample: peripheral blood or thyroid tissue (not recorded which). The clonotype was recovered from an adult man with Graves' disease, either hyperthyroidism or ophthalmopathy (not recorded which). The chain uses TRBV20-1 and TRBJ2-7; 12 bases are shared with TRBD2. CDR3 loop: CSATPSSGRAYEQYF. The DNA of the CDR3 is TGCAGTGCTACACCTTCTAGCGGGAGGGCATACGAGCAGTACTTC.